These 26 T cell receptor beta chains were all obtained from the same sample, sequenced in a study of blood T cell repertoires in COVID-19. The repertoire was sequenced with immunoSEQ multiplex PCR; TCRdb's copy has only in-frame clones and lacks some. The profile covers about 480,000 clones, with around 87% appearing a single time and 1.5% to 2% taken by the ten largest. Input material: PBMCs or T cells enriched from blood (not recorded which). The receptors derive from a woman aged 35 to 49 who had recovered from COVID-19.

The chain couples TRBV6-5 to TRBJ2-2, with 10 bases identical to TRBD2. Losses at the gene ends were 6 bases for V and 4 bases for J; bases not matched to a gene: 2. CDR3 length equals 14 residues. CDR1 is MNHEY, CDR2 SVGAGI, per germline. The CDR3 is CASSLAGVTGELFF. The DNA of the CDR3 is TGTGCCAGCAGCCTAGCGGGAGTCACCGGGGAGCTGTTTTTT.

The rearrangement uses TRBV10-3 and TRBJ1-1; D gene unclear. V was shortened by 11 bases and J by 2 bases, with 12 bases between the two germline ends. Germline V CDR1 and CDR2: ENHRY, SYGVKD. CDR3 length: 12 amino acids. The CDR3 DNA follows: TGTGCCTCCCAGGCCGGTAACACTGAAGCTTTCTTT. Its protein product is CASQAGNTEAFF.

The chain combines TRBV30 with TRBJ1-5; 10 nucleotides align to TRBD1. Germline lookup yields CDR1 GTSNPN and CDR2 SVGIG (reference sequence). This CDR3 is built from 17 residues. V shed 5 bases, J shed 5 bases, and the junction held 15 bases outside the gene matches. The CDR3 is CAWANNSDRGFDQPQHF. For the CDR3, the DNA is TGTGCCTGGGCGAATAACTCGGACAGGGGGTTCGATCAGCCCCAGCATTTT.

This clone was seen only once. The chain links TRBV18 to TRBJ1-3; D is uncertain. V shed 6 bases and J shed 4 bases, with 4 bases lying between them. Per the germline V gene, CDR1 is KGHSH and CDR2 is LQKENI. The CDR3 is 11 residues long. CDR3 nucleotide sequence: TGTGCCAGCTCGCGCGGAAACACCATATATTTT. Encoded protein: CASSRGNTIYF.

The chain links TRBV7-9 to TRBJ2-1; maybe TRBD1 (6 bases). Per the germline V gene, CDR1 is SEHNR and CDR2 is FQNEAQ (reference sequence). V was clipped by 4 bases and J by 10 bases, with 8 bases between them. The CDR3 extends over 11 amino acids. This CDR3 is CASSSRGEQFF. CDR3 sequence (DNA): TGTGCCAGCAGCTCGAGGGGGGAGCAGTTCTTC.

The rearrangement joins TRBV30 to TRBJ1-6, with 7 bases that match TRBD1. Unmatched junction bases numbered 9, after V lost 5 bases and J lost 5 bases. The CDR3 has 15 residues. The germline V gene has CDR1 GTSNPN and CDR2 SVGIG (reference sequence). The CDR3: CAWAYRGPNNSPLHF. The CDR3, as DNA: TGTGCCTGGGCTTACAGGGGACCGAATAATTCACCCCTCCACTTT. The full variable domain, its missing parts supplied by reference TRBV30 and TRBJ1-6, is SQTIHQWPATLVQPVGSPLSLECTVEGTSNPNLYWYRQAAGRGLQLLFYSVGIGQISSEVPQNLSASRPQDRQFILSSKKLLLSDSGFYLCAWAYRGPNNSPLHFGNGTRLTVT.

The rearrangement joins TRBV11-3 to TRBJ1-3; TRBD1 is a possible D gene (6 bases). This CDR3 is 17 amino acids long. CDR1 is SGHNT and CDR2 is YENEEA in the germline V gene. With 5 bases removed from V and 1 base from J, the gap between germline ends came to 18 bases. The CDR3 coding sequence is TGTGCCAGCAGCCCTTCGGGGGGGCTTAGGTCTGGAAACACCATATATTTT. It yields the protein CASSPSGGLRSGNTIYF.

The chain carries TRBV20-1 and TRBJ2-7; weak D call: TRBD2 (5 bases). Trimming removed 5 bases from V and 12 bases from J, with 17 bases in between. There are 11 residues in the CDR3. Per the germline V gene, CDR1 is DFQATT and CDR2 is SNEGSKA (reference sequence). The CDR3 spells CSALDYNSGYF. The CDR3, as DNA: TGCAGTGCTCTAGACTACAACTCGGGGTACTTC.

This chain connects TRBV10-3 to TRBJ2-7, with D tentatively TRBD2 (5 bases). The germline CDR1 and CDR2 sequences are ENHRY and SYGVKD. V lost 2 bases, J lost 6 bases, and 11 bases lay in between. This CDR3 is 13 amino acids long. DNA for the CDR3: TGTGCCATCAGTGAGGGACTTGGGTTCGAGCAGTACTTC. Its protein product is CAISEGLGFEQYF.

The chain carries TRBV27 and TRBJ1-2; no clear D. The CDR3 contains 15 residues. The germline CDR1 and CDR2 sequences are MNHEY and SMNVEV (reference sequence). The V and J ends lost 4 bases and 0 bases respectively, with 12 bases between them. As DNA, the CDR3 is TGTGCCAGCAGTTGGGGAGGTAATACTAACTATGGCTACACCTTC. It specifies CASSWGGNTNYGYTF.

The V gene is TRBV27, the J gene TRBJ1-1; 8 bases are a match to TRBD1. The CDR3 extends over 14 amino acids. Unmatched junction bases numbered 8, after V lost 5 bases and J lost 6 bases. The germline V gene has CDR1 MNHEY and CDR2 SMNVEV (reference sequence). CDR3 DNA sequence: TGTGCCAGCAGTAAAATAGGACAGGGACCTGAAGCTTTCTTT. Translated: CASSKIGQGPEAFF.

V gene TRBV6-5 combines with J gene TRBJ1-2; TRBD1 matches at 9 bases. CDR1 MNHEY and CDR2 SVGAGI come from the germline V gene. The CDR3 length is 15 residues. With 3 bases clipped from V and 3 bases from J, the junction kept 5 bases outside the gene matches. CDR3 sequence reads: CASSYFRDRDYGYTF. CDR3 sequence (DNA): TGTGCCAGCAGTTATTTCCGGGACAGGGACTATGGCTACACCTTC.

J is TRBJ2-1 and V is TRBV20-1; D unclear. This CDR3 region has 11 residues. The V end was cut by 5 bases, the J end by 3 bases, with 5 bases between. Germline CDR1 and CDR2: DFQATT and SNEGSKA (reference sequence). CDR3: CSALYYNEQFF. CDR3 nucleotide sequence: TGCAGTGCTCTTTACTACAATGAGCAGTTCTTC.

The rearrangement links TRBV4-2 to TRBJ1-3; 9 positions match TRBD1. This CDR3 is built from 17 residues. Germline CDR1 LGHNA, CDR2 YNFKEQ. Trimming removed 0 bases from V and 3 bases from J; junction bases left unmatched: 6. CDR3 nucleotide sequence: TGTGCCAGCAGCCAAGATGCGGGGACAGGGATTGGAAACACCATATATTTT. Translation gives CASSQDAGTGIGNTIYF.

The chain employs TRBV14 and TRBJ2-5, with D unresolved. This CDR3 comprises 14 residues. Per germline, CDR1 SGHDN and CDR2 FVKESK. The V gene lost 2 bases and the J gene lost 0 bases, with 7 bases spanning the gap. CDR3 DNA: TGTGCCAGCAGCCAAAGAGTGTACCAAGAGACCCAGTACTTC. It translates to CASSQRVYQETQYF.

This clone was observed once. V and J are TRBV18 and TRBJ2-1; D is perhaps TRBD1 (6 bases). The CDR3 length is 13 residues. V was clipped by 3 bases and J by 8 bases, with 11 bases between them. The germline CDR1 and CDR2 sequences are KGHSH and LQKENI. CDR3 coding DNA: TGTGCCAGCTCACCGAGAAAGGGGGATGAGCAGTTCTTC. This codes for CASSPRKGDEQFF.

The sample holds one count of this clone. The CDR3 DNA is TGTGCCAGCCGTTCACCGGACAGGGCCTACGAGCAGTACTTC. Translating gives CASRSPDRAYEQYF. This rearrangement joins TRBV18 to TRBJ2-7, with 8 bases lining up with TRBD1. The CDR3 extends over 14 amino acids. Germline V gives CDR1 KGHSH, CDR2 LQKENI. V gave up 8 bases and J gave up 2 bases; unmatched junction bases: 8.

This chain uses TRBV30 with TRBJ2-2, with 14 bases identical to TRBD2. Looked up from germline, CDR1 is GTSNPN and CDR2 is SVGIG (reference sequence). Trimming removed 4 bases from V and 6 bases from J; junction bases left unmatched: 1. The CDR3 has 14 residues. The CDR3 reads CAWKGLAGAGELFF. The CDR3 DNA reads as TGTGCCTGGAAGGGACTAGCGGGAGCCGGGGAGCTGTTTTTT.

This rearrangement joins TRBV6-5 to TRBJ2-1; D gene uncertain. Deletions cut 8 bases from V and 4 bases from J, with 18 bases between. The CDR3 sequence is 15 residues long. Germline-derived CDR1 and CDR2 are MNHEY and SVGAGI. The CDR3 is CASREREMRYNEQFF. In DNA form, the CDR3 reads TGTGCCAGCCGAGAAAGAGAAATGCGGTACAATGAGCAGTTCTTC.

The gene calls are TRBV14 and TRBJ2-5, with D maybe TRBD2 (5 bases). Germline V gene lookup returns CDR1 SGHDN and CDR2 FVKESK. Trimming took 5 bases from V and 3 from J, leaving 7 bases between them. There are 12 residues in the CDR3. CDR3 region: CASSYGEETQYF. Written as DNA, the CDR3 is TGTGCCAGCAGCTACGGGGAAGAGACCCAGTACTTC.

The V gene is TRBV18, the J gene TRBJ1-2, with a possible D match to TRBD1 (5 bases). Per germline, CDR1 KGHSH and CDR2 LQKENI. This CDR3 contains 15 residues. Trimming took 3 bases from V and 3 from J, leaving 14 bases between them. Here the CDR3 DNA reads TGTGCCAGCTCACCCCAGACAGCCTCAGACTATGGCTACACCTTC. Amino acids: CASSPQTASDYGYTF. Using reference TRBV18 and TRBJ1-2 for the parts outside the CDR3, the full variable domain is NAGVMQNPRHLVRRRGQEARLRCSPMKGHSHVYWYRQLPEEGLKFMVYLQKENIIDESGMPKERFSAEFPKEGPSILRIQQVVRGDSAAYFCASSPQTASDYGYTFGSGTRLTVV.

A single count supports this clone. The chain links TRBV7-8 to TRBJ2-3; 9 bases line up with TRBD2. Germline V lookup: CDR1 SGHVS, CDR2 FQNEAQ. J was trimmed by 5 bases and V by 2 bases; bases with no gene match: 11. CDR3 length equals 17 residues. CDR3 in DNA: TGTGCCAGCAGCTTAAGTTCAGGGCGGGAGGGCCGAGATACGCAGTATTTT. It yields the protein CASSLSSGREGRDTQYF. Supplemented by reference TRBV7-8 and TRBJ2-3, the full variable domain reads GAGVSQSPRYKVAKRGQDVALRCDPISGHVSLFWYQQALGQGPEFLTYFQNEAQLDKSGLPSDRFFAERPEGSVSTLKIQRTQQEDSAVYLCASSLSSGREGRDTQYFGPGTRLTVL.

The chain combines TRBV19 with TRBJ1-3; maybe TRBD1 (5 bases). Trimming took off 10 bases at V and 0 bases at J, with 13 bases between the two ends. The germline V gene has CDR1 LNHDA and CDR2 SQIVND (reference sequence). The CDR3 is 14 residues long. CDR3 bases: TGTGCCACGGGCCCGACAGTCTCTGGAAACACCATATATTTT. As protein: CATGPTVSGNTIYF.

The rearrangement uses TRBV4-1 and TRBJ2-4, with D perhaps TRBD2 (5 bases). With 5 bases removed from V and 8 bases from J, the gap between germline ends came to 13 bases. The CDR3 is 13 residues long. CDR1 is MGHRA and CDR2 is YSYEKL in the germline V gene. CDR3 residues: CASSSATTDIQYF. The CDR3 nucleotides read TGCGCCAGCAGCTCGGCGACTACCGACATTCAGTACTTC.

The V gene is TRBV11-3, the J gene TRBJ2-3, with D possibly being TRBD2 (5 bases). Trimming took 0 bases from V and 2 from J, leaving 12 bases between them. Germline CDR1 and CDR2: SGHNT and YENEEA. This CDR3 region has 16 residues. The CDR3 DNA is TGTGCCAGCAGCTTAGAATTCGGGGTGGACACAGATACGCAGTATTTT. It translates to CASSLEFGVDTDTQYF.

The CDR3 bases are TGTGCCACCAGCAGACGAATCAGGGGAGCAGATACGCAGTATTTT. It specifies CATSRRIRGADTQYF. V is TRBV15 and J is TRBJ2-3; maybe TRBD1 (6 bases). CDR1 is LNHNV, CDR2 YYDKDF, per germline (reference sequence). The CDR3 contains 15 residues. Trimming left V 2 bases short and J 4 bases short, with 13 bases between. The whole variable domain, remainder taken from reference TRBV15 and TRBJ2-3, is DAMVIQNPRYQVTQFGKPVTLSCSQTLNHNVMYWYQQKSSQAPKLLFHYYDKDFNNEADTPDNFQSRRPNTSFCFLDIRSPGLGDTAMYLCATSRRIRGADTQYFGPGTRLTVL.